Below are 27 T cell receptor beta chains sequenced from a single sample in a study of blood T cell repertoires in COVID-19 (dated by TCRdb to the early 2020s). Receptor libraries were prepared by the immunoSEQ multiplex PCR assay. Entries here come from immuneACCESS through TCRdb and include only in-frame sequences with V and J called. Some clones fail to appear in such tables; in the studies checked, an unresolved V gene covers under half of the shortfall, and the cause of the remainder is unknown. For this sample the table gives about 310,000 clones, of which 75% to 90% were detected only once. The biggest ten clones account for approximately 5% of the sample. What was sequenced was PBMCs or T cells enriched from blood (not recorded which). The receptors come from a man between 60 and 75 years old who had recovered from COVID-19.

V gene TRBV18 combines with J gene TRBJ2-7; weak D call: TRBD1 (5 bases). The germline CDR1 and CDR2 sequences are KGHSH and LQKENI. The CDR3 is 14 residues long. V was pared by 2 bases and J by 3 bases, with 11 bases between. The CDR3 coding sequence is TGTGCCAGCTCACCATCAGGGTTACGCTACGAGCAGTACTTC. Translated, it gives CASSPSGLRYEQYF.

V and J are TRBV19 and TRBJ2-1; perhaps TRBD1 as D (6 bases). Germline V gene lookup returns CDR1 LNHDA and CDR2 SQIVND (reference sequence). The length of the CDR3 is 14 residues. Trimming stripped 2 bases from V and 3 bases from J, with 8 bases between. In nucleotides, the CDR3 is TGTGCCAGTAGTATACAGGGGAACTACAATGAGCAGTTCTTC. This translates into CASSIQGNYNEQFF. Filled out from reference TRBV19 and TRBJ2-1, the complete variable domain reads DGGITQSPKYLFRKEGQNVTLSCEQNLNHDAMYWYRQDPGQGLRLIYYSQIVNDFQKGDIAEGYSVSREKKESFPLTVTSAQKNPTAFYLCASSIQGNYNEQFFGPGTRLTVL.

The chain links TRBV19 to TRBJ2-1; maybe TRBD2 (5 bases). The CDR3 extends over 14 amino acids. Trimming took off 10 bases at V and 4 bases at J, with 17 bases between the two ends. Germline V gene data show CDR1 as LNHDA and CDR2 as SQIVND (reference sequence). The CDR3 region is CATQKGSGYNEQFF. CDR3 nucleotide sequence: TGTGCCACCCAAAAAGGCAGCGGATACAATGAGCAGTTCTTC.

CDR3 in DNA: TGTGCCAGTAGTATTCTCAACAGGGGAGATAACTATGGCTACACCTTC. It encodes CASSILNRGDNYGYTF. The chain employs TRBV19 and TRBJ1-2; TRBD1 matches 7 bases. The length of the CDR3 is 16 residues. The germline CDR1 and CDR2 sequences are LNHDA and SQIVND (reference sequence). Trimming took 3 bases from V and 1 from J; bases not matched to a gene: 8.

This sequence joins TRBV6-6 and TRBJ2-2; D possibly corresponds to TRBD2 (6 bases). V was cut by 4 bases and J by 6 bases, with 15 bases left in between. CDR1 is MNHNY and CDR2 is SVGAGI in the germline V gene (reference sequence). CDR3 length equals 15 residues. The CDR3 spells CASSSRDPPPGELFF. CDR3 nucleotides: TGTGCCAGCAGTTCGCGGGACCCACCACCCGGGGAGCTGTTTTTT.

The chain joins TRBV10-1 to TRBJ1-4; TRBD1 agrees at 9 bases. The ends lost 6 bases at V and 4 bases at J; junction bases unmatched: 0. The CDR3 loop spans 13 amino acids. Germline CDR1 reads WNHNN; CDR2 reads SYGVQD (reference sequence). CDR3 sequence (DNA): TGCGCCAGCAGGACAGGGGGTAATGAAAAACTGTTTTTT. Translation gives CASRTGGNEKLFF.

This clone was seen once. The same CDR3 arises from other DNA sequences in this sample as well. This chain links TRBV18 with TRBJ2-5; 8 bases fit TRBD1. Germline V gene lookup returns CDR1 KGHSH and CDR2 LQKENI. The CDR3 covers 14 residues. V lost 3 bases, J lost 5 bases, and 5 bases stayed unmatched. This CDR3 is CASSPPTGEETQYF. In DNA, the CDR3 is TGTGCCAGCTCACCTCCGACAGGGGAGGAGACCCAGTACTTC.

This clone was counted a single time. The V gene is TRBV7-8, the J gene TRBJ1-1; 9 bases map to TRBD1. Unmatched junction bases numbered 4, after V lost 5 bases and J lost 6 bases. Germline V gene data show CDR1 as SGHVS and CDR2 as FQNEAQ. The CDR3 covers 13 residues. The CDR3 sequence is CASSLRQGAEAFF. The CDR3 DNA sequence: TGTGCCAGCAGCCTTCGACAGGGGGCTGAAGCTTTCTTT.

This chain uses TRBV2 with TRBJ1-4; D call uncertain. Trimming cost V 5 bases and J 8 bases, with 15 bases left between them. Germline CDR1 and CDR2: SNHLY and FYNNEI. The CDR3 is 14 amino acids. The CDR3 nucleotides are TGTGCCAGCAGTATCCTACGGGGAGACGAAAAACTGTTTTTT. Protein: CASSILRGDEKLFF.

This clone was seen just once. This rearrangement joins TRBV29-1 to TRBJ1-1; TRBD1 matches at 9 bases. Germline CDR1 and CDR2: SQVTM and ANQGSEA. CDR3 length: 15 amino acids. V lost 5 bases, J lost 5 bases, and 12 bases stayed unmatched. DNA of the CDR3: TGCAGCGTTTACCGGGACAGGGTAGGGGGAACTGAAGCTTTCTTT. It encodes CSVYRDRVGGTEAFF.

The chain employs TRBV28 and TRBJ1-1; D unresolved. There are 12 residues in the CDR3. Trimming removed 1 base from V and 7 bases from J, with 7 bases in between. Germline V gene data show CDR1 as MDHEN and CDR2 as SYDVKM. This CDR3 reads CASSLFQYEAFF. The CDR3 coding sequence is TGTGCCAGCAGTTTATTCCAGTATGAAGCTTTCTTT.

The chain links TRBV4-3 to TRBJ2-1; 12 bases map to TRBD2. CDR3 length: 17 residues. Germline CDR1 reads LGHNA; CDR2 reads YSLEER. Trimming at V came to 4 bases and at J to 2 bases, leaving 6 bases not matched to a gene. The CDR3 loop is CASSRGLAGTAYNEQFF. The CDR3 DNA follows: TGCGCCAGCAGCCGAGGACTAGCGGGGACGGCCTACAATGAGCAGTTCTTC.

The V and J genes are TRBV18 and TRBJ1-5; 12 nucleotides agree with TRBD1. Germline lookup yields CDR1 KGHSH and CDR2 LQKENI. With V trimmed by 3 bases and J by 11 bases, 14 bases remained unmatched. This CDR3 comprises 17 residues. The CDR3 nucleotides are TGTGCCAGCTCACCCCCTAGGGGACAGGGGGCTTCCCAGGCCCAGCATTTT. Its protein is CASSPPRGQGASQAQHF.

This chain uses TRBV15 with TRBJ1-3, with a weak D call TRBD1 (6 bases). V was trimmed by 0 bases and J by 0 bases, leaving 6 bases between them. The CDR3 has 15 residues. CDR1 is LNHNV and CDR2 is YYDKDF in the germline V gene (reference sequence). This CDR3 reads CATSRDRGSGNTIYF. CDR3 in DNA: TGTGCCACCAGCAGAGACAGGGGCTCTGGAAACACCATATATTTT.

Points on this clone: Given the absence of the conserved phenylalanine or tryptophan at the CDR3 end, a read error is likely. The DNA is left out, because the CDR3 cannot be placed on it with certainty; the CDR3 is given as TCRdb lists it. This chain connects TRBV27 to TRBJ1-1; the table's D gene call, TRBD1, was not cross checked with the DNA. The CDR3 totals 12 residues, both ends included. Per the germline V gene, CDR1 is MNHEY and CDR2 is SMNVEV (reference sequence). The CDR3 is CASSLRTGAASS.

The chain's CDR3 is CASSPPGQSGEKLFF. The DNA for the CDR3 is TGTGCCAGCTCACCACCGGGCCAGAGTGGGGAAAAACTGTTTTTT. The rearrangement uses TRBV18 and TRBJ1-4; no clear D. Per germline, CDR1 KGHSH and CDR2 LQKENI. The CDR3 sequence is 15 residues long. Trimming took off 0 bases at V and 8 bases at J, with 13 bases between the two ends.

The V and J genes are TRBV28 and TRBJ1-4, with TRBD1 identical over 7 bases. V was pared by 5 bases and J by 6 bases, with 6 bases of the junction left unmatched. This CDR3 spans 14 amino acids. Germline V gene lookup returns CDR1 MDHEN and CDR2 SYDVKM. CDR3 sequence (DNA): TGTGCCAGCAGTACGCCAGGGGGATATGAAAAACTGTTTTTT. Translation: CASSTPGGYEKLFF.

This rearrangement joins TRBV11-2 to TRBJ1-3, with D hard to call. The CDR3 sequence is 19 residues long. V lost 2 bases and J lost 0, with 20 bases in between. Germline CDR1 and CDR2: SGHAT and FQNNGV. The DNA for the CDR3 is TGTGCCAGCAGCTTATCGCGTCGGGTTGGGTCCCCCTCTGGAAACACCATATATTTT. Amino acid sequence: CASSLSRRVGSPSGNTIYF.

CDR3 in amino acids: CASSQDHGRALDTQYF. The DNA of the CDR3 is TGTGCCAGCAGCCAAGACCACGGGAGGGCCTTAGATACGCAGTATTTT. J is TRBJ2-3 and V is TRBV3-1 (or the pseudogene TRBV3-2); 8 bases align to TRBD2. There are 16 residues in the CDR3. Germline V CDR1 and CDR2: LGHDT, YNNKEL (reference sequence). V shed 0 bases, J shed 5 bases, and the junction held 7 bases outside the gene matches.

This chain links TRBV7-9 with TRBJ1-2; 8 bases map to TRBD1. The V segment lost 2 bases and the J segment 4 bases; nucleotides outside the gene matches: 6. The CDR3 is 15 residues long. Germline V CDR1 and CDR2: SEHNR, FQNEAQ (reference sequence). For the CDR3, the DNA is TGTGCCAGCAGCTTACGACAGGGGCTTATCTATGGCTACACCTTC. It specifies CASSLRQGLIYGYTF. The complete variable domain, with remaining parts taken from reference TRBV7-9 and TRBJ1-2, reads DTGVSQNPRHKITKRGQNVTFRCDPISEHNRLYWYRQTLGQGPEFLTYFQNEAQLEKSRLLSDRFSAERPKGSFSTLEIQRTEQGDSAMYLCASSLRQGLIYGYTFGSGTRLTVV.

V is TRBV5-8 and J is TRBJ2-1, with 9 bases matching TRBD2. The trim removed 4 bases at V and 4 bases at J, leaving 9 bases unmatched. This CDR3 region has 16 residues. Germline lookup yields CDR1 SGHTS and CDR2 YDEGEE. The CDR3 loop reads CASSLSGSGRYNEQFF. The DNA of the CDR3 is TGTGCCAGCAGCCTTAGCGGGAGCGGTCGGTACAATGAGCAGTTCTTC.

V usage is TRBV19 and J usage is TRBJ1-6; 8 positions match TRBD1. With 6 bases clipped from V and 5 bases from J, the junction kept 6 bases outside the gene matches. Germline CDR1 is LNHDA and CDR2 is SQIVND (reference sequence). CDR3 size: 15 residues. The CDR3 DNA reads TGTGCCAGTAGGATTGGGACAGGACATAATTCACCCCTCCACTTT. This codes for CASRIGTGHNSPLHF.

The CDR3 is CASSGQGAKYEQYF. The CDR3 DNA sequence: TGTGCCAGCAGTGGACAGGGGGCTAAATACGAGCAGTACTTC. The chain links TRBV2 to TRBJ2-7, with 10 bases that match TRBD1. Germline-derived CDR1 and CDR2 are SNHLY and FYNNEI. The CDR3 totals 14 residues. With V trimmed by 4 bases and J by 4 bases, 4 bases remained unmatched.

The genes are TRBV6-5 and TRBJ1-6; possible D gene TRBD1, 5 bases. V lost 5 bases and J lost 9, with 17 bases in between. Germline V gene lookup returns CDR1 MNHEY and CDR2 SVGAGI. The CDR3 extends over 15 amino acids. The CDR3: CASSRGAGQSSPLHF. The CDR3 region has the DNA TGTGCCAGCAGTAGGGGTGCAGGGCAAAGTTCACCCCTCCACTTT.

J is TRBJ2-1 and V is TRBV3-1 (or the pseudogene TRBV3-2); no clear D. The ends were cut back, 0 bases at V and 14 bases at J, with 17 bases in the middle. The CDR3 is 14 amino acids. Germline-derived CDR1 and CDR2 are LGHDT and YNNKEL (reference sequence). The CDR3 DNA reads TGTGCCAGCAGCCAAGATCAACTATCCCGTCGGAAGTTCTTC. Residues: CASSQDQLSRRKFF.

The J gene is TRBJ2-2, the V gene TRBV18; a possible D gene is TRBD2 (6 bases). The V gene's germline CDR1 is KGHSH and CDR2 LQKENI. The CDR3 loop spans 14 amino acids. Trimming left V 3 bases short and J 1 base short, with 6 bases between. The CDR3 reads CASSPGLNTGELFF. Here the CDR3 DNA reads TGTGCCAGCTCACCGGGACTGAACACCGGGGAGCTGTTTTTT. Full variable domain (rest looked up from reference TRBV18 and TRBJ2-2): NAGVMQNPRHLVRRRGQEARLRCSPMKGHSHVYWYRQLPEEGLKFMVYLQKENIIDESGMPKERFSAEFPKEGPSILRIQQVVRGDSAAYFCASSPGLNTGELFFGEGSRLTVL.

The genes are TRBV28 and TRBJ1-5; D perhaps matches TRBD1 (5 bases). This CDR3 comprises 16 residues. Trimming shortened V by 3 bases and J by 3 bases, and 15 bases separated the two germline ends. Germline V CDR1 and CDR2: MDHEN, SYDVKM. The CDR3 protein is CASSFLAGQVNQPQHF. The DNA of the CDR3 is TGTGCCAGCAGTTTCCTGGCGGGGCAGGTCAATCAGCCCCAGCATTTT. Full variable domain (missing parts from reference TRBV28 and TRBJ1-5): DVKVTQSSRYLVKRTGEKVFLECVQDMDHENMFWYRQDPGLGLRLIYFSYDVKMKEKGDIPEGYSVSREKKERFSLILESASTNQTSMYLCASSFLAGQVNQPQHFGDGTRLSIL.